This T cell receptor (beta chain) was obtained from a study of blood T cell repertoires in COVID-19. Study background: Sample material is recorded as cDNA or gDNA derived from T cells, B-cell-depleted T cells, or PBMCs.

Germline V gene lookup returns CDR1 ENHRY and CDR2 SYGVKD. CDR3 length equals 17 residues. The J segment lost 1 base and the V segment lost 0 bases, leaving 5 bases of the junction unmatched. Per the authors' pipeline: Estimated nucleated cell counts came from reference gene primer amplification. Profiling relied on immunoSEQ multiplex PCR, and the TCRdb table lists in-frame clones only, not all of them. Clone size and V and J calls were adopted from that table, with D and trimming inferred from the DNA. The data show around 170,000 clones, about three quarters seen once. The receptor was isolated from a woman older than 75 with COVID-19, enrolled during active disease. The chain has TRBV10-3 and TRBJ2-7; 11 bases are shared with TRBD2. Sequencing used peripheral blood. The CDR3 loop is CAISESGLAGTSYEQYF. In nucleotides, the CDR3 is TGTGCCATCAGTGAGTCCGGACTAGCGGGTACGTCCTACGAGCAGTACTTC.